Sequencing of this T cell receptor beta chain was carried out in a study of blood T cell repertoires in COVID-19 (dated by TCRdb to the early 2020s). Turning to the overall study: Collaborator samples came from the United States, Italy and Spain and covered acute and convalescent phases of COVID-19. The prospective study material was composed of cDNA or gDNA derived from T cells, B-cell-depleted T cells, or PBMCs. The dataset comprised deeply sampled blood TCRbeta repertoires from subjects exposed to, actively infected with, or recovered from COVID-19. The repertoires were made available in a free public database intended to serve as a resource for research on the immune response to SARS-CoV-2. Samples came from the ongoing ImmuneRACE study (first 160 participants) plus 1,254 subjects from 6 global collaborators. The sample metadata nearly always contained a de-identified subject ID, COVID-19 status, age in years and sex. Where HLA class I and class II types were available, the types were taken from metadata supplied by the sample provider, not from assay-based typing.

Whole blood was collected in K2EDTA tubes by collaborating institutions according to the institutions' own protocols. Collaborator samples were shipped for TCRbeta analysis as frozen whole blood, isolated PBMCs, or DNA extracted from either sample type. On this clone: Its antigen has not been determined. It has no much larger one-base neighbor in the sample; base qualities were not kept.

TCRbeta CDR3 regions were amplified from genomic DNA using the immunoSEQ Assay, a bias-controlled multiplex PCR. Regarding the original processing steps: Nucleated cell counts per sample were estimated from amplification of reference gene primers within the assay. To quantify the absolute abundance of each unique TCRbeta CDR3 rearrangement, sequence reads were collapsed and filtered. For each sample, productive Simpson clonality was calculated as the square root of Simpson's diversity index over productive rearrangements. Sourced from immuneACCESS, this table was stored by TCRdb with only in-frame sequences that have V and J called. A share of the clones is absent; for the studies checked, an unresolved V gene accounts for under half, and the remainder has no known explanation. V and J calls plus clone size are reproduced from that table; the DNA served to infer D and trimming. Recorded for this sample are about 190,000 clones; roughly 80% of them occurred a single time. The top ten hold 9.5% to 15% of the sample.

Overall study results and their limits: The amount of clinical and demographic metadata varied by source and participant and was provided uncurated.

The CDR3 holds 14 amino acids from the cysteine to the phenylalanine. Only the CDR3 part of the read is kept: 42 bases, read in frame from the first base. CDR1 SGHRS and CDR2 YFSETQ were looked up in the germline V gene. Trimming removed 0 bases from V and 2 bases from J, leaving 9 bases between the germline ends. This chain joins TRBV5-1 to TRBJ2-7; no D gene can be assigned with confidence. The clonotype comes from a woman aged 50 to 60 with acute or convalescent COVID-19. The specimen was peripheral blood. The nucleotide sequence reads as follows: TGCGCCAGCAGCTTGGGGCGGATACCCTACGAGCAGTACTTC. Its coded protein is CASSLGRIPYEQYF.